This note documents a single TCR beta chain sequence. The data belong to a study of blood T cell repertoires in COVID-19. About the study: The United States, Italy and Spain supplied acute and convalescent COVID-19 samples. In each case, the material was cDNA or gDNA derived from T cells, B-cell-depleted T cells, or PBMCs.

Germline V gives CDR1 KGHDR, CDR2 SFDVKD. The V gene lost 7 bases and the J gene lost 6 bases, with 11 bases spanning the gap. This CDR3 has 13 residues. The Seattle patients joined while their infection was active and were tracked longitudinally afterward. Original methodology: Nucleated cell number was recorded as an estimate derived from reference gene primer amplification. Clones were read by immunoSEQ multiplex PCR, and TCRdb kept only the in-frame ones, dropping some. The V and J calls and the clone size are those of that table, but D and trimming were determined from the DNA. The sample shows about 280,000 clones, 86% of them seen only once.

The rearrangement joins TRBV24-1 to TRBJ2-2; D possibly corresponds to TRBD1 (5 bases). This TCR came from a woman in her 70s with COVID-19, enrolled during active disease. Sequencing was carried out using peripheral blood. CDR3 in DNA: TGTGCCACCAGAGACAGTTCACCCGGGGAGCTGTTTTTT. The encoded protein is CATRDSSPGELFF.